Given below is one TCR beta chain in context. What it binds is unknown. CDR1 is SGHTA, CDR2 FQGNSA, per germline. The CDR3 consists of 15 residues. V was trimmed by 1 base and J by 5 bases, leaving 12 bases between them. Libraries were prepared by immunoSEQ multiplex PCR; TCRdb keeps only in-frame clonotypes and omits some of them. The sample lists 5,600 or so clones; about 79% were seen once. This specimen belongs to a study of chemoradiotherapy in HPV16-positive cancers. Findings of the study overall: Candidate HPV-specific clones and E7-related TCR motifs grew in tumor during treatment. HPV-specific T cells were functionally defined from only a couple of HPV16-positive patients. For HPV16-positive patients, expanding HPV-responsive T cells associated with longer recurrence-free survival.

The material was obtained from a patient who underwent chemoradiotherapy. V is TRBV7-2 and J is TRBJ1-5; D is unclear. The clonotype comes from a human donor with HPV-associated anogenital cancer. Here the CDR3 reads CASSLEFSGDQPQHF. The CDR3 DNA sequence: TGTGCCAGCAGCTTAGAATTTTCGGGAGATCAGCCCCAGCATTTT.